One and the same sample provided the 9 T cell receptor beta chains below, sequenced in a study of regulatory T cells in long-lasting Graves disease (dated by TCRdb to the early 2020s). This specimen's time point label, interpreted: newly diagnosed GD, antithyroid drugs for less than 3 months. For both TCR sequencing and RNA sequencing, RNA was extracted from PBMCs using TRIzol. The library was obtained by multiplex PCR. For sequencing, an Illumina HiSeq 4000 was employed. To build TCR beta libraries, CDR3 regions were amplified by Arm-PCR using iRepertoire HTBI primers. Starting from the raw public reads, TCRdb applied fastp trimming at Q25, assembled clones with MiXCR and retained in-frame beta chains. When rows share a CDR3 protein, they turn into one entry using the most common DNA and genes. For this sample the table gives some 230,000 distinct CDR3 sequences, of which roughly 18% were detected only once. The ten biggest clones cover roughly 23% of the sample.

Here the sequenced sample was peripheral blood mononuclear cells (PBMCs), taken at new diagnosis, from a patient treated with antithyroid drugs. These receptor sequences come from a female donor with Graves disease.

This clonotype was seen repeatedly, ten times or more. The gene calls are TRBV7-8 and TRBJ2-5; 11 positions agree with TRBD2. The CDR3 length is 14 residues. The V segment lost 6 bases and the J segment 4 bases; nucleotides outside the gene matches: 4. Germline loops: CDR1 SGHVS, CDR2 FQNEAQ. CDR3 bases: TGTGCCAGCAGAACACTAGCGGGAGTAGAGACCCAGTACTTC. Protein: CASRTLAGVETQYF.

As to this clonotype: This may be a read error: a much more frequent sequence differs by one nucleotide. V is TRBV3-1 and J is TRBJ1-2; 8 nucleotides align to TRBD1. This CDR3 contains 13 residues. CDR1 and CDR2 (germline): LGHDT, YNNKEL (reference sequence). The CDR3 spells CASSRQGAGGCTF. CDR3 in DNA: TGTGCCAGCAGCCGCCAGGGGGCAGGTGGCTGCACCTTC.

There are many counts of this clonotype. This chain connects TRBV6-4 to TRBJ2-1; TRBD2 matches at 7 bases. J was trimmed by 2 bases and V by 8 bases; bases with no gene match: 12. From germline, CDR1 is MRHNA and CDR2 SNTAGT. The CDR3 is 16 residues long. CDR3 sequence reads: CASSTEERGAYNEQFF. DNA for the CDR3: TGTGCCAGCTCAACGGAAGAACGGGGGGCCTACAATGAGCAGTTCTTC.

This clonotype was seen a few times. The J gene is TRBJ2-7, the V gene TRBV20-1; 9 positions agree with TRBD1. Germline CDR1 reads DFQATT; CDR2 reads SNEGSKA (reference sequence). This CDR3 comprises 15 residues. V shed 3 bases, J shed 0 bases, and the junction held 6 bases outside the gene matches. The CDR3 DNA follows: TGCAGTGCTAGGCCCGGGACAGGGAGCTCCTACGAGCAGTACTTC. This sequence encodes CSARPGTGSSYEQYF.

This clonotype was detected a few times. V gene TRBV6-1 combines with J gene TRBJ1-5; TRBD1 agrees at 9 bases. This CDR3 region has 15 residues. In germline, CDR1 is MNHNS, CDR2 SASEGT. Trimming removed 5 bases from V and 4 bases from J; junction bases left unmatched: 6. The CDR3 here is CASSPGTGWNQPQHF. CDR3 coding DNA: TGTGCCAGCAGTCCCGGGACAGGGTGGAATCAGCCCCAGCATTTT.

The V and J genes are TRBV18 and TRBJ1-2, with D unclear. Germline V gene lookup returns CDR1 KGHSH and CDR2 LQKENI. V shed 3 bases and J shed 4 bases, with 12 bases lying between them. The CDR3 is 14 residues long. The CDR3 sequence is CASSPRPRGYGYTF. CDR3 bases: TGTGCCAGCTCACCGAGGCCTCGGGGCTATGGCTACACCTTC.

This clonotype appeared many times. This chain links TRBV20-1 with TRBJ1-2; 7 positions agree with TRBD1. The CDR3 is 14 residues long. Germline V gene lookup returns CDR1 DFQATT and CDR2 SNEGSKA (reference sequence). V shed 0 bases, J shed 3 bases, and the junction held 4 bases outside the gene matches. CDR3 region: CSARDNTGDYGYTF. The DNA of the CDR3 is TGCAGTGCTAGAGATAACACAGGGGACTATGGCTACACCTTC.

This clonotype showed up many times. This chain joins TRBV18 and TRBJ1-6; no reliable D call. The germline V and J ends were trimmed by 3 bases and 9 bases, with 9 bases remaining between them. The germline CDR1 and CDR2 sequences are KGHSH and LQKENI. The CDR3 is 13 amino acids. The CDR3 protein is CASSPIRASPLHF. In nucleotides, the CDR3 is TGTGCCAGCTCACCTATTAGGGCTTCACCCCTCCACTTT.

This clonotype was detected ten times or more. The chain links TRBV7-2 to TRBJ1-6; 7 nucleotides match TRBD1. The germline gives CDR1 SGHTA, CDR2 FQGNSA. The V gene end was trimmed by 1 base and the J gene end by 6 bases; junction bases not matched to a gene: 3. This CDR3 is 15 amino acids long. This CDR3 is CASSLDRGLNSPLHF. The CDR3 DNA is TGTGCCAGCAGCTTAGACAGGGGTCTTAATTCACCCCTCCACTTT.